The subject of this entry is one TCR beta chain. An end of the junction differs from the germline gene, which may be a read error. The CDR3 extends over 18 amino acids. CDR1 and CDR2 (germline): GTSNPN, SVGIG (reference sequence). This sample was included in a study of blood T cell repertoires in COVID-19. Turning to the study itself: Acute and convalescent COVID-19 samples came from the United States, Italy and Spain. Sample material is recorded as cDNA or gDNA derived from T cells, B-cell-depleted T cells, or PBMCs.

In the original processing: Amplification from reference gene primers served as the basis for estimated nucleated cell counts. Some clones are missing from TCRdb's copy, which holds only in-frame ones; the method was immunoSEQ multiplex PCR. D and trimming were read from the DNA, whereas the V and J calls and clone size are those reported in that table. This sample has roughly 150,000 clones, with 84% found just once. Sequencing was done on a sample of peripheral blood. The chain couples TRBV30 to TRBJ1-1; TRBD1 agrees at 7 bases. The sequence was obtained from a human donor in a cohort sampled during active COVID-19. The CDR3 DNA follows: TGCGACCGGGACAGTTTTCGAACTTGGCAAACTCGGAGCACTGAAGCTTTCTTT. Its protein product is CDRDSFRTWQTRSTEAFF.